Below, 27 T cell receptor beta chains from the same sample are listed, as sequenced in a study of CD8+ T cells in alopecia areata. Extracted RNA was reverse transcribed, and the resulting cDNA served as sequencing template. Profiled with immunoSEQ multiplex PCR; TCRdb holds only in-frame clones, not every one. The data show some 240,000 clones, with 50% to 65% seen just once and more than 0.4% held by the top ten. The material sequenced was CD4+ T cells sorted from blood, taken at week 0. All receptors derive from a human donor with alopecia areata.

The genes are TRBV7-6 and TRBJ2-6; the D is unclear. There are 14 residues in the CDR3. The V end lost 3 bases, the J end lost 0 bases, and 3 bases lay between the germline ends. The germline CDR1 and CDR2 sequences are SGHVS and FNYEAQ. For the CDR3, the DNA is TGTGCCAGCAGCTTGAGCTCTGGGGCCAACGTCCTGACTTTC. Translated: CASSLSSGANVLTF.

The V and J genes are TRBV23-1 and TRBJ2-7; tentative D call: TRBD1 (5 bases). TRBV23-1 is marked as an open reading frame, function uncertain. Trimming left V 0 bases short and J 0 bases short, with 6 bases between. This CDR3 comprises 14 residues. The DNA for the CDR3 is TGCGCCAGCAGTCAATCAGACAGCTCCTACGAGCAGTACTTC. This encodes CASSQSDSSYEQYF.

V usage is TRBV29-1 and J usage is TRBJ2-7; D is ambiguous. Deletions cut 7 bases from V and 5 bases from J, with 12 bases between. This CDR3 region has 11 residues. Germline V lookup: CDR1 SQVTM, CDR2 ANQGSEA. CDR3 sequence: CSAADVHEQYF. DNA of the CDR3: TGCAGCGCGGCGGACGTCCACGAGCAGTACTTC.

With respect to this clone: Other DNA sequences in this sample translate to the same CDR3. V is TRBV30 and J is TRBJ1-2; the D gene is possibly TRBD1 (6 bases). Trimming pared 2 bases from V and 4 bases from J, leaving 11 bases between. This CDR3 spans 13 amino acids. The germline V gene has CDR1 GTSNPN and CDR2 SVGIG (reference sequence). The CDR3 here is CAWSLQGSYGYTF. The DNA of the CDR3 is TGTGCCTGGAGTTTACAGGGAAGCTATGGCTACACCTTC.

The gene calls are TRBV29-1 and TRBJ2-7; perhaps D is TRBD1 or TRBD2 (5 bases each). Germline V gene sequence: CDR1 SQVTM, CDR2 ANQGSEA. Trimming pared 2 bases from V and 12 bases from J, leaving 11 bases between. This CDR3 has 10 residues. This CDR3 is CSVERDPAYF. As DNA, the CDR3 is TGCAGCGTTGAAAGGGACCCCGCGTACTTC.

The chain is built from TRBV29-1 and TRBJ2-4; D is perhaps TRBD1 or TRBD2 (5 bases each). The CDR3 extends over 12 amino acids. Germline V gene data show CDR1 as SQVTM and CDR2 as ANQGSEA. Trimming left V 1 base short and J 15 bases short, with 16 bases between. CDR3 loop: CSVEARDRLRYF. The CDR3 nucleotides are TGCAGCGTTGAAGCTCGGGACCGGCTTAGGTACTTC.

Only a few counts were recorded for this clone. V and J are TRBV5-1 and TRBJ2-5; D is unresolved. The CDR3 has 10 residues. Trimming removed 5 bases from V and 4 bases from J, with 3 bases in between. From germline, CDR1 is SGHRS and CDR2 YFSETQ. For the CDR3, the DNA is TGCGCCAGCAGTGGAGAGACCCAGTACTTC. It yields the protein CASSGETQYF.

Only a few counts were recorded for this clone. This sequence joins TRBV9 and TRBJ1-6, with 10 bases that match TRBD1. The CDR3 consists of 18 residues. CDR1 and CDR2 (germline): SGDLS, YYNGEE. The J segment lost 7 bases and the V segment lost 0 bases, leaving 10 bases of the junction unmatched. CDR3 sequence: CASSVGTPGQGRNSPLHF. In nucleotides, the CDR3 is TGTGCCAGCAGCGTAGGAACTCCGGGACAGGGGCGAAATTCACCCCTCCACTTT.

The rearrangement uses TRBV4-1 and TRBJ2-1, with 11 positions matching TRBD2. CDR1 MGHRA and CDR2 YSYEKL come from the germline V gene. Trimming removed 1 base from V and 3 bases from J; junction bases left unmatched: 8. The CDR3 has 18 residues. The CDR3 sequence: CASSQGLAGRAIYNEQFF. The CDR3 coding sequence is TGCGCCAGCAGCCAAGGACTAGCGGGAAGGGCAATCTACAATGAGCAGTTCTTC.

V usage is TRBV7-9 and J usage is TRBJ2-3; 10 nucleotides agree with TRBD2. CDR1 SEHNR and CDR2 FQNEAQ come from the germline V gene (reference sequence). CDR3 length: 14 amino acids. V lost 5 bases and J lost 4; bases outside the gene matches: 3. Here the CDR3 reads CASSVLAGSDTQYF. DNA of the CDR3: TGTGCCAGCAGCGTACTAGCGGGATCAGATACGCAGTATTTT.

This chain joins TRBV7-2 and TRBJ2-3; 8 nucleotides agree with TRBD1. CDR3 length equals 14 residues. V was pared by 5 bases and J by 0 bases, with 1 base of the junction left unmatched. CDR1 is SGHTA and CDR2 is FQGNSA in the germline V gene. The CDR3 coding sequence is TGTGCCAGCAGCGGACAGGGTAGCACAGATACGCAGTATTTT. It is translated as CASSGQGSTDTQYF.

The gene calls are TRBV20-1 and TRBJ1-1; no clear D gene. This CDR3 comprises 11 residues. The germline V gene has CDR1 DFQATT and CDR2 SNEGSKA (reference sequence). The V end lost 7 bases, the J end lost 5 bases, and 11 bases lay between the germline ends. The CDR3 loop is CSVFSWTEAFF. As DNA, the CDR3 is TGCAGTGTCTTCTCGTGGACTGAAGCTTTCTTT.

This chain connects TRBV7-2 to TRBJ2-1, with TRBD2 as a possible D gene (5 bases). The CDR3 sequence is 14 residues long. Trimming cost V 5 bases and J 8 bases, with 16 bases left between them. CDR1 and CDR2 (germline): SGHTA, FQGNSA. CDR3 amino acids: CASSHPDPADEQFF. The CDR3 DNA sequence: TGTGCCAGCAGCCACCCTGACCCAGCGGATGAGCAGTTCTTC.

This chain uses TRBV29-1 with TRBJ1-2; 7 bases are a match to TRBD1. From germline, CDR1 is SQVTM and CDR2 ANQGSEA. The length of the CDR3 is 13 residues. V trimming: 3 bases; J trimming: 5 bases; junction bases outside the gene matches: 6. The CDR3 DNA reads as TGCAGCGTTGACCTAGGGGGCGGGTATGGCTACACCTTC. Its translation is CSVDLGGGYGYTF. Full variable domain (remainder filled in from reference TRBV29-1 and TRBJ1-2): SAVISQKPSRDICQRGTSLTIQCQVDSQVTMMFWYRQQPGQSLTLIATANQGSEATYESGFVIDKFPISRPNLTFSTLTVSNMSPEDSSIYLCSVDLGGGYGYTFGSGTRLTVV.

The J gene is TRBJ2-7, the V gene TRBV5-4; D might be TRBD1 (6 bases). V lost 2 bases to trimming and J lost 4 bases, with 19 bases between them. This CDR3 is 16 amino acids long. CDR1 SGHNT and CDR2 YYREEE come from the germline V gene (reference sequence). The CDR3 loop is CASSLRQADRGYEQYF. CDR3 DNA: TGTGCCAGCAGCTTAAGACAGGCAGACCGAGGGTACGAGCAGTACTTC.

This sequence joins TRBV4-3 and TRBJ2-2, with no clear D. Germline CDR1 reads LGHNA; CDR2 reads YSLEER. This CDR3 has 17 amino acids. Trimming shortened V by 4 bases and J by 5 bases, and 20 bases separated the two germline ends. The CDR3 reads CASSPTDMGFVTGELFF. CDR3 nucleotide sequence: TGCGCCAGCAGCCCGACCGACATGGGTTTTGTGACCGGGGAGCTGTTTTTT.

The chain couples TRBV7-9 to TRBJ1-2; D gene unclear. Deletions cut 4 bases from V and 4 bases from J, with 16 bases between. Germline CDR1 is SEHNR and CDR2 is FQNEAQ (reference sequence). The CDR3 covers 15 residues. The CDR3 DNA is TGTGCCAGCAGCTCCTTTGGTCCAGAGAGCTATGGCTACACCTTC. Amino acid sequence: CASSSFGPESYGYTF.

This clone occurred once. The V gene is TRBV30, the J gene TRBJ1-6, with 9 bases matching TRBD1. CDR1 and CDR2 from the germline V gene are GTSNPN and SVGIG (reference sequence). The V segment lost 3 bases and the J segment 8 bases; nucleotides outside the gene matches: 5. There are 14 residues in the CDR3. The chain's CDR3 is CAWRIQGAHSPLHF. The DNA of the CDR3 is TGTGCCTGGAGAATACAGGGGGCTCATTCACCCCTCCACTTT.

The rearrangement joins TRBV5-1 to TRBJ2-2; D is undetermined. Trimming cost V 0 bases and J 4 bases, with 13 bases left between them. Germline values: CDR1 SGHRS, CDR2 YFSETQ. This CDR3 is built from 16 residues. The DNA for the CDR3 is TGCGCCAGCAGCTTGGCCCCAAGAGTTTCCACCGGGGAGCTGTTTTTT. Translation: CASSLAPRVSTGELFF.

The V gene is TRBV19, the J gene TRBJ2-1; D might be TRBD2 (5 bases). CDR3 size: 17 residues. CDR1 is LNHDA and CDR2 is SQIVND in the germline V gene (reference sequence). Between the trimmed V and J ends, which lost 4 bases and 2 bases, there was a span of 18 bases. The CDR3 region is CASSTSMRALTYNEQFF. The CDR3 DNA follows: TGTGCCAGTAGTACCTCGATGAGGGCCTTGACCTACAATGAGCAGTTCTTC.

V usage is TRBV29-1 and J usage is TRBJ2-7, with a possible D match to TRBD1 (6 bases). Trimming stripped 4 bases from V and 2 bases from J, with 12 bases between. The V gene's germline CDR1 is SQVTM and CDR2 ANQGSEA. The CDR3 is 13 residues long. For the CDR3, the DNA is TGCAGCGTTGTGCGACAGGATACCTACGAGCAGTACTTC. Its protein product is CSVVRQDTYEQYF.

The rearrangement joins TRBV10-3 to TRBJ2-5, with 10 nucleotides matching TRBD1. Trimming took 10 bases from V and 5 from J; bases not matched to a gene: 7. The CDR3 has 13 residues. The V gene's germline CDR1 is ENHRY and CDR2 SYGVKD. The CDR3 reads CANRQGAGETQYF. The CDR3 DNA is TGTGCCAACAGACAGGGGGCGGGTGAGACCCAGTACTTC.

The V call is TRBV29-1, the J call TRBJ1-2, with 10 positions matching TRBD1. The ends lost 5 bases at V and 2 bases at J; junction bases unmatched: 8. This CDR3 comprises 15 residues. Germline V gene lookup returns CDR1 SQVTM and CDR2 ANQGSEA. The CDR3 nucleotides read TGCAGCGTTCGGGGACAGGGGAGGTTCAACTATGGCTACACCTTC. As protein: CSVRGQGRFNYGYTF.

This clone was found a few times. This chain links TRBV13 with TRBJ1-1; maybe TRBD1 (6 bases). Germline-derived CDR1 and CDR2 are PRHDT and FYEKMQ (reference sequence). The V and J ends lost 5 bases and 2 bases respectively, with 15 bases between them. The CDR3 contains 15 residues. CDR3 protein: CASSPSGEINTEAFF. The CDR3 DNA reads TGTGCCAGCAGCCCCTCAGGGGAGATTAACACTGAAGCTTTCTTT.

The rearrangement uses TRBV25-1 and TRBJ2-3; 7 bases map to TRBD2. Germline-derived CDR1 and CDR2 are MGHDK and SYGVNS. The length of the CDR3 is 15 residues. The V gene end was trimmed by 10 bases and the J gene end by 4 bases; junction bases not matched to a gene: 14. The CDR3 loop is CANTLQMGGADTQYF. The CDR3 DNA is TGTGCCAACACCCTCCAGATGGGGGGGGCAGATACGCAGTATTTT. Drawing the rest from reference TRBV25-1 and TRBJ2-3, the complete variable domain is EADIYQTPRYLVIGTGKKITLECSQTMGHDKMYWYQQDPGMELHLIHYSYGVNSTEKGDLSSESTVSRIRTEHFPLTLESARPSHTSQYLCANTLQMGGADTQYFGPGTRLTVL.

The genes are TRBV7-9 and TRBJ1-1; no clear D gene. Germline lookup yields CDR1 SEHNR and CDR2 FQNEAQ (reference sequence). Trimming took 5 bases from V and 8 from J, leaving 9 bases between them. The CDR3 spans 11 residues. CDR3 sequence: CASSQNREAFF. CDR3 DNA sequence: TGTGCCAGCAGCCAAAACAGAGAAGCTTTCTTT.

The chain combines TRBV11-2 with TRBJ2-7; D possibly corresponds to TRBD2 (6 bases). The CDR3 loop spans 13 amino acids. The germline V and J ends were trimmed by 5 bases and 4 bases, with 12 bases remaining between them. The germline CDR1 and CDR2 sequences are SGHAT and FQNNGV. In nucleotides, the CDR3 is TGTGCCAGCAGCCGTCCCCGGGGGTACGAGCAGTACTTC. Its protein product is CASSRPRGYEQYF.